A selection of T cell receptor beta chains follows, all from one sample in a study of T-cell memory formation after mild COVID-19. MiXCR, applied by TCRdb to the 5' RACE reads, yields one record per CDR3 protein. The table lists hundreds of thousands of distinct CDR3 sequences, around 15% of them singletons. Sequenced material: PBMCs or a T cell subset sorted from them (not recorded which). These receptors were taken from a man between 18 and 29 years old who had mild COVID-19 (a few samples of this study predate the infection). Cell type and time point are not known. CDR3s include the opening cysteine and the closing phenylalanine or tryptophan. A D gene is named only where the DNA matches it firmly. The listing skips clone size in some rows; elsewhere it reads once, few, many or a size class.

j_call | clone_size | d_call | v_call | cdr3_aa | cdr3_nt
TRBJ1-4 | NA | NA | TRBV7-2 | CASSLGRGASEKLFF | TGTGCCAGCAGCTTAGGGAGGGGCGCATCGGAAAAACTGTTTTTT
TRBJ2-3 | NA | NA | TRBV5-1 | CASGRGTDTQYF | TGCGCCAGCGGCAGAGGCACAGATACGCAGTATTTT
TRBJ2-5 | NA | NA | TRBV5-6 | CASSGQPKETQYF | TGTGCCAGCAGCGGACAACCGAAAGAGACCCAGTACTTC
TRBJ1-5 | many | TRBD1 | TRBV15 | CATSRSRGTDQPQHF | TGTGCCACCAGCAGAAGTAGGGGGACAGATCAGCCCCAGCATTTT
TRBJ1-2 | NA | TRBD1 | TRBV29-1 | CSVGTGVVYGYTF | TGCAGCGTAGGGACAGGAGTAGTCTATGGCTACACCTTC
TRBJ2-1 | few | TRBD1 | TRBV20-1 | CSATDRGPLRGQFF | TGCAGTGCAACCGACAGGGGGCCGTTACGGGGGCAGTTCTTC
TRBJ2-3 | once | TRBD2 | TRBV7-2 | CASSFLSSGGRGDTQYF | TGTGCCAGCAGCTTCCTCTCAAGCGGGGGCCGGGGAGATACGCAGTATTTT
TRBJ2-3 | few | NA | TRBV6-2/TRBV6-3 | CASNEGIQDTQYF | TGTGCCAGCAACGAGGGGATCCAAGATACGCAGTATTTT
TRBJ2-3 | many | TRBD2 | TRBV12-3/TRBV12-4 | CASSTRTSGGADTQYF | TGTGCCAGCAGTACGCGGACTAGCGGGGGCGCAGATACGCAGTATTTT
TRBJ2-1 | few | TRBD2 | TRBV7-9 | CASSPLVGLAGGNEQFF | TGTGCCAGCAGCCCTCTCGTGGGGCTAGCGGGGGGCAATGAGCAGTTCTTC
TRBJ2-3 | NA | TRBD2 | TRBV7-2 | CASSPLAGSDTQYF | TGTGCCAGCAGCCCACTAGCGGGGTCGGATACGCAGTATTTT
TRBJ2-7 | NA | NA | TRBV5-1 | CASSLAAEDEQYF | TGCGCCAGCAGCTTGGCCGCGGAAGACGAGCAGTACTTC
TRBJ2-3 | few | NA | TRBV27 | CASSSPRRAGDTQYF | TGTGCCAGCAGTTCCCCCCGTAGGGCGGGGGATACGCAGTATTTT
TRBJ1-5 | NA | TRBD1 | TRBV20-1 | CSASVAGGLGYSNQPQHF | TGCAGTGCTAGCGTCGCAGGGGGCCTAGGGTATAGCAATCAGCCCCAGCATTTT
TRBJ1-1 | NA | NA | TRBV7-3 | CASSLSGGSEAFF | TGTGCCAGCAGCTTATCAGGTGGTTCCGAAGCTTTCTTT
TRBJ1-5 | NA | NA | TRBV6-2/TRBV6-3 | CASSYPQPQHF | TGTGCCAGCAGTTACCCACAGCCCCAGCATTTT
TRBJ2-3 | NA | NA | TRBV2 | CATQGGTSLWDTQYF | TGTGCCACCCAGGGTGGAACATCTTTATGGGATACGCAGTATTTT
TRBJ2-3 | NA | NA | TRBV6-5 | CASSPLYGDTQYF | TGTGCCAGCAGTCCTTTGTACGGAGATACGCAGTATTTT
TRBJ2-2 | NA | NA | TRBV7-2 | CASSLGVGQGTGELFF | TGTGCCAGCAGCTTAGGCGTGGGGCAGGGCACCGGGGAGCTGTTTTTT
TRBJ1-2 | NA | NA | TRBV28 | CASSLWGGYTF | TGTGCCAGCAGTTTATGGGGTGGCTACACCTTC
TRBJ2-7 | many | NA | TRBV4-2 | CASSQGDWSERTYEQYF | TGTGCCAGCAGCCAAGGGGATTGGTCAGAAAGAACCTACGAGCAGTACTTC
TRBJ2-3 | NA | NA | TRBV6-2/TRBV6-3 | CASSYWADTQYF | TGTGCCAGCAGTTACTGGGCAGATACGCAGTATTTT
TRBJ1-6 | NA | TRBD1 | TRBV6-5 | CASSSSGQGGYSPLHF | TGTGCCAGCAGTTCGTCTGGACAGGGGGGGTATTCACCCCTCCACTTT
TRBJ2-1 | many | TRBD2 | TRBV5-1 | CASSWRPGLAGNEQFF | TGCGCCAGCAGCTGGAGGCCGGGACTAGCGGGTAATGAGCAGTTCTTC
TRBJ1-1 | NA | TRBD1 | TRBV12-3/TRBV12-4 | CASSPGQSGTEAFF | TGTGCCAGCAGTCCGGGACAGTCGGGCACTGAAGCTTTCTTT
TRBJ2-7 | once | TRBD2 | TRBV20-1 | CSARARGAYEQYF | TGCAGTGCTAGAGCGCGGGGGGCCTACGAGCAGTACTTC
TRBJ1-3 | many | NA | TRBV20-1 | CSARQGGNTIYF | TGCAGTGCTAGACAGGGGGGAAACACCATATATTTT
TRBJ2-1 | once | TRBD2 | TRBV9 | CASSSLAGAYNEQFF | TGTGCCAGCAGCTCACTAGCGGGGGCATACAATGAGCAGTTCTTC
TRBJ2-5 | NA | TRBD2 | TRBV5-6 | CASSLLGQWGGETQYF | TGTGCCAGCAGCTTGCTCGGGCAATGGGGGGGAGAGACCCAGTACTTC
TRBJ2-4 | few | NA | TRBV7-2 | CASSPGVEDIQYF | TGTGCCAGCAGCCCCGGGGTGGAAGACATTCAGTACTTC
TRBJ1-5 | many | NA | TRBV29-1 | CSVALDTNQPQHF | TGCAGCGTCGCTTTGGACACAAATCAGCCCCAGCATTTT
TRBJ2-7 | many | TRBD1 | TRBV19 | CASSLTPGQAYEQYF | TGTGCCAGTAGCCTCACGCCTGGACAGGCCTACGAGCAGTACTTC
TRBJ2-7 | many | NA | TRBV5-6 | CASSSGSPFEQYF | TGTGCCAGCAGCTCCGGGTCACCCTTTGAGCAGTACTTC
TRBJ1-3 | NA | NA | TRBV29-1 | CSVAQLNGNTIYF | TGCAGCGTCGCCCAACTGAACGGAAACACCATATATTTT
TRBJ1-6 | NA | NA | TRBV5-1 | CASSFSVGANSPLHF | TGCGCCAGCAGCTTCTCAGTAGGGGCCAATTCACCCCTCCACTTT
TRBJ1-1 | NA | NA | TRBV4-1 | CASSYSPGDDGTEAFF | TGCGCCAGCAGTTACTCCCCAGGGGATGATGGCACTGAAGCTTTCTTT